The rows below give T cell receptor beta chains drawn from one sample of a study of post-analysis software for immune sequencing data. TCRdb ran MiXCR on the PCR reads and lists one entry per CDR3 protein. The sample holds over 250,000 distinct CDR3 sequences, roughly a third seen once. Source material: blood. These receptors originate from a girl aged 10-17 years with multiple sclerosis. CDR3s leave out the opening cysteine and the closing phenylalanine or tryptophan. Not all rows give a size; the values are once, few, many and, for expanded clones, a class.

v_call: TRBV12-3/TRBV12-4; clone_size: -; j_call: TRBJ2-2; cdr3_aa: ASRGAGLNTGELF
v_call: TRBV29-1; clone_size: many; j_call: TRBJ1-2; cdr3_aa: SVEDSIGYGYT
v_call: TRBV4-1; clone_size: many; j_call: TRBJ1-1; cdr3_aa: ASSQDGSGGTEAF
v_call: TRBV15; clone_size: -; j_call: TRBJ2-7; cdr3_aa: ATSTGPGYEQY
v_call: TRBV4-2; clone_size: -; j_call: TRBJ2-5; cdr3_aa: ASSQAGGHQETQY
v_call: TRBV5-1; clone_size: -; j_call: TRBJ2-3; cdr3_aa: ASRGGATDTQY
v_call: TRBV7-8; clone_size: -; j_call: TRBJ2-7; cdr3_aa: ASSLALAGVQTSYEQY
v_call: TRBV6-2/TRBV6-3; clone_size: -; j_call: TRBJ2-1; cdr3_aa: ASSWTSGGARSEQF
v_call: TRBV10-3; clone_size: -; j_call: TRBJ2-1; cdr3_aa: AISEEVEVNEQF
v_call: TRBV3-1; clone_size: -; j_call: TRBJ2-1; cdr3_aa: ASSHVGNKRDNEQF
v_call: TRBV29-1; clone_size: few; j_call: TRBJ1-1; cdr3_aa: SVGAGPEAF
v_call: TRBV7-8; clone_size: many; j_call: TRBJ1-5; cdr3_aa: ASSPWDRDRSRNQPQH
v_call: TRBV20-1; clone_size: many; j_call: TRBJ2-7; cdr3_aa: SAREGFGEQY
v_call: TRBV20-1; clone_size: many; j_call: TRBJ2-3; cdr3_aa: SASGGGTDTQY
v_call: TRBV5-6; clone_size: many; j_call: TRBJ2-3; cdr3_aa: ASSPRPSTDTQY
v_call: TRBV4-2; clone_size: -; j_call: -; cdr3_aa: ASSQDYGSDYEQY
v_call: TRBV5-1; clone_size: -; j_call: -; cdr3_aa: ASSLTTGREQY
v_call: TRBV10-3; clone_size: -; j_call: TRBJ2-5; cdr3_aa: AIRPGHEQIGTQY
v_call: TRBV7-2; clone_size: -; j_call: TRBJ2-7; cdr3_aa: ASSFEQY
v_call: TRBV27; clone_size: many; j_call: TRBJ2-3; cdr3_aa: ASSPPTRQATDTQY
v_call: TRBV6-5; clone_size: -; j_call: TRBJ2-5; cdr3_aa: ANSYSQIQETQY
v_call: TRBV28; clone_size: many; j_call: TRBJ2-4; cdr3_aa: ASSLGHGILLAKNIQY
v_call: TRBV30; clone_size: few; j_call: TRBJ2-5; cdr3_aa: AWSVDSRETQY
v_call: TRBV20-1; clone_size: -; j_call: TRBJ2-7; cdr3_aa: SARRDGASYEQY